The present entry profiles one TCR beta chain with its context. TCRdb itself ran the RT-PCR reads through MiXCR, one entry per CDR3 protein. The sample lists approximately 720,000 distinct CDR3 sequences; approximately 15% were seen once. The sample comprised memory CD4+ T cells from blood. The receptor was isolated from a female donor in good health, serving as a healthy control.

The DNA of the CDR3 is TGTGCCAGCAGTTTTGCGGCCGGACTTAACACCGAAGAGCTGTTTTTT. It specifies CASSFAAGLNTEELFF. V gene TRBV12-3 or TRBV12-4 combines with J gene TRBJ2-2; D possibly corresponds to TRBD2 (5 bases). The CDR3 has 16 amino acids. Trimming cost V 3 bases and J 11 bases, with 22 bases left between them.